Shown below are 6 T cell receptor beta chains from a single sample sequenced in a study of blood T cell repertoires in COVID-19. Sequenced by immunoSEQ multiplex PCR; TCRdb stores in-frame clones only, minus some. This table holds roughly 320,000 clones, about 88% found once. The sample taken for sequencing was peripheral blood. The receptors shown here come from an older man with acute or convalescent COVID-19.

The V gene is TRBV10-3, the J gene TRBJ1-3; no firm D call. The CDR3 extends over 14 amino acids. From germline, CDR1 is ENHRY and CDR2 SYGVKD. Trimming cost V 6 bases and J 2 bases, with 11 bases left between them. CDR3 bases: TGTGCCATCAGCCAACAGAGCACTGGAAACACCATATATTTT. This codes for CAISQQSTGNTIYF.

The genes are TRBV5-6 and TRBJ2-3; D may be TRBD2 (7 bases). Germline-derived CDR1 and CDR2 are SGHDT and YYEEEE. Trimming left V 4 bases short and J 5 bases short, with 17 bases between. The length of the CDR3 is 15 residues. CDR3 in amino acids: CASSAGPGGVDTQYF. The CDR3 DNA sequence: TGTGCCAGCAGCGCCGGCCCGGGGGGCGTAGATACGCAGTATTTT. Drawing the rest from reference TRBV5-6 and TRBJ2-3, the complete variable domain is DAGVTQSPTHLIKTRGQQVTLRCSPKSGHDTVSWYQQALGQGPQFIFQYYEEEERQRGNFPDRFSGHQFPNYSSELNVNALLLGDSALYLCASSAGPGGVDTQYFGPGTRLTVL.

The V gene is TRBV5-4, the J gene TRBJ2-1, with D uncertain. V was clipped by 2 bases and J by 6 bases, with 9 bases between them. The CDR3 runs 13 residues. Germline V gene lookup returns CDR1 SGHNT and CDR2 YYREEE (reference sequence). The CDR3 protein is CASSLTVSNEQFF. CDR3 nucleotide sequence: TGTGCCAGCAGCTTAACAGTTTCCAATGAGCAGTTCTTC.

The chain recombines TRBV11-2 with TRBJ2-7, with TRBD1 matching over 7 bases. CDR3 size: 18 residues. V lost 2 bases and J lost 1; bases outside the gene matches: 14. Germline V gene data show CDR1 as SGHAT and CDR2 as FQNNGV. CDR3 protein: CASSLSYSRGQTSYEQYF. DNA of the CDR3: TGTGCCAGCAGCTTATCCTACAGTCGGGGACAGACTTCCTACGAGCAGTACTTC.

V usage is TRBV6-2 or TRBV6-3 and J usage is TRBJ2-7, with 8 bases that match TRBD2. Per germline, CDR1 MNHEY and CDR2 SVGEGT. Losses at the gene ends were 5 bases for V and 3 bases for J; bases not matched to a gene: 9. The CDR3 runs to 15 residues. The CDR3 protein is CASSQGIAGFYEQYF. The CDR3, as DNA: TGTGCCAGCAGTCAAGGGATAGCGGGGTTCTACGAGCAGTACTTC.

This chain connects TRBV7-2 to TRBJ1-5, with 9 bases aligning to TRBD1. Losses at the gene ends were 1 base for V and 6 bases for J; bases not matched to a gene: 1. This CDR3 region has 14 residues. Germline CDR1 SGHTA, CDR2 FQGNSA. The CDR3 is CASSLGQGVQPQHF. The CDR3 coding sequence is TGTGCCAGCAGCTTAGGACAGGGGGTTCAGCCCCAGCATTTT.